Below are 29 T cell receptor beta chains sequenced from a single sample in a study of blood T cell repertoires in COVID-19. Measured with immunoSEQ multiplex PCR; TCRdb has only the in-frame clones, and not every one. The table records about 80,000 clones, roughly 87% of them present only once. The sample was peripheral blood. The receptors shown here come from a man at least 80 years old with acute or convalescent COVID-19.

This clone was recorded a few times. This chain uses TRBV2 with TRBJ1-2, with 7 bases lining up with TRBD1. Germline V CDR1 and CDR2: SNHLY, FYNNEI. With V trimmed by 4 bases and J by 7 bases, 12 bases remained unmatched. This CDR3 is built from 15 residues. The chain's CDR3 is CASSVNQGEEGGYTF. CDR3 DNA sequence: TGTGCCAGCAGTGTCAACCAGGGGGAGGAGGGTGGCTACACCTTC.

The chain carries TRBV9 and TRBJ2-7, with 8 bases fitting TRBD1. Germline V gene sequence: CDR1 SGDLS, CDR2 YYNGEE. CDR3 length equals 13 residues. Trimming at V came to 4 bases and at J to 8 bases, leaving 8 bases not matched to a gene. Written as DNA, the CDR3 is TGTGCCAGCAGCTTAGAGACAGGGGAACAGCAGTACTTC. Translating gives CASSLETGEQQYF.

CDR3 sequence (DNA): TGTGCCAGCAGCTGGGACCCCGGGACAGGGTGGGTCACTGAAGCTTTCTTT. It yields the protein CASSWDPGTGWVTEAFF. The rearrangement links TRBV11-2 to TRBJ1-1; 9 bases fit TRBD1. The CDR3 contains 17 residues. The germline V gene encodes CDR1 SGHAT and CDR2 FQNNGV. Trimming removed 4 bases from V and 4 bases from J; junction bases left unmatched: 13.

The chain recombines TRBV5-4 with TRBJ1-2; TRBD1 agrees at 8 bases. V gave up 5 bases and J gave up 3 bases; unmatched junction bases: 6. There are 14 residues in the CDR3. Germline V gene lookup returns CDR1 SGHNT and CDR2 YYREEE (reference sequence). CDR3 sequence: CASSPGGAYYGYTF. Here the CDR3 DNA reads TGTGCCAGCAGTCCAGGGGGCGCTTACTATGGCTACACCTTC.

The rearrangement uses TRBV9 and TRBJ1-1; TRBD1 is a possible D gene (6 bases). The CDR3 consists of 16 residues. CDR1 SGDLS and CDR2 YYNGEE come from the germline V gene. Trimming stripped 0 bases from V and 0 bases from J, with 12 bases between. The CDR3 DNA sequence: TGTGCCAGCAGCGTAGCCCCCACAGGGTTGAACACTGAAGCTTTCTTT. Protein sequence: CASSVAPTGLNTEAFF.

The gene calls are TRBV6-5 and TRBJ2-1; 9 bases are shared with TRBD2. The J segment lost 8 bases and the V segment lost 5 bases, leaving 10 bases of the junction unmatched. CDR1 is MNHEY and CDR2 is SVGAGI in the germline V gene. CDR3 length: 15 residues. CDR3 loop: CASSPRGGGKYEQFF. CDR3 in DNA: TGTGCCAGCAGTCCGCGGGGGGGCGGTAAGTATGAGCAGTTCTTC.

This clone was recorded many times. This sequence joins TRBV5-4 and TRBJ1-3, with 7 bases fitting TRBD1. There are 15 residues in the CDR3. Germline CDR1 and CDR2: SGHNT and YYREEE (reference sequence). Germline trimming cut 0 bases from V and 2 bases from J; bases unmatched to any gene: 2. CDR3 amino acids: CASSLGDSAGNTIYF. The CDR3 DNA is TGTGCCAGCAGCTTGGGGGACAGCGCTGGAAACACCATATATTTT.

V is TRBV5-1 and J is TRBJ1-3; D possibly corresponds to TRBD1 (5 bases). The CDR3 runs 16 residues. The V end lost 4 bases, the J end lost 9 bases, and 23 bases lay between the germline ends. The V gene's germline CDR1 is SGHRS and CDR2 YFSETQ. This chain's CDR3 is CASSRSGQADLGTIYF. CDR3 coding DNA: TGCGCCAGCAGCCGTTCAGGGCAGGCGGATTTGGGCACCATATATTTT.

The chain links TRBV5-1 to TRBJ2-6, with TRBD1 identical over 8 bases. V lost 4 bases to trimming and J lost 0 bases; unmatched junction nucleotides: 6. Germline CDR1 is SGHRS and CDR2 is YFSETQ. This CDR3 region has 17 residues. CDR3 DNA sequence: TGCGCCAGCAGCCCGGGACAGGCTTACTCTGGGGCCAACGTCCTGACTTTC. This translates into CASSPGQAYSGANVLTF.

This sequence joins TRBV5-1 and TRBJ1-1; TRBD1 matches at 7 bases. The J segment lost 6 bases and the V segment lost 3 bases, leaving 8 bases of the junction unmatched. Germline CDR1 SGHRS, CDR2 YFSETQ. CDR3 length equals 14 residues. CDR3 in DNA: TGCGCCAGCAGCTCATACAGGGGAGAGGCTGAAGCTTTCTTT. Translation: CASSSYRGEAEAFF.

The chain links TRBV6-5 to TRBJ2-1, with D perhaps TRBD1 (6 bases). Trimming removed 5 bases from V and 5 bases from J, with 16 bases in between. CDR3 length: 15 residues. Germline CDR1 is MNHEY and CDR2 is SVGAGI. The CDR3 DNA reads TGTGCCAGCAGTACACCGGACAGACTTAACAATGAGCAGTTCTTC. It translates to CASSTPDRLNNEQFF.

The CDR3: CASSLDLGPGNTIYF. The DNA of the CDR3 is TGCGCCAGCAGCTTGGATTTGGGGCCTGGAAACACCATATATTTT. This chain uses TRBV5-1 with TRBJ1-3, with D perhaps matching TRBD1 (5 bases). Germline CDR1 and CDR2: SGHRS and YFSETQ. V lost 0 bases and J 2 bases, leaving 9 bases between the germline ends. There are 15 residues in the CDR3. Looking up the rest from reference TRBV5-1 and TRBJ1-3 gives the full variable domain: KAGVTQTPRYLIKTRGQQVTLSCSPISGHRSVSWYQQTPGQGLQFLFEYFSETQRNKGNFPGRFSGRQFSNSRSEMNVSTLELGDSALYLCASSLDLGPGNTIYFGEGSWLTVV.

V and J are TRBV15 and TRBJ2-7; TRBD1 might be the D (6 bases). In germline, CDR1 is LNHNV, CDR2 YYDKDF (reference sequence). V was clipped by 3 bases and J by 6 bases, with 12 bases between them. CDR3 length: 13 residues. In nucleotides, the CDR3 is TGTGCCACCAGCAGCCTTACAGGGACCGAGCAGTACTTC. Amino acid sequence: CATSSLTGTEQYF.

In nucleotides, the CDR3 is TGTGCCTGGAGTGTACAGGGGGCCGGGGAGCTGTTTTTT. This gives the protein CAWSVQGAGELFF. The chain has TRBV30 and TRBJ2-2; 8 bases match TRBD1. The CDR3 has 13 amino acids. Per germline, CDR1 GTSNPN and CDR2 SVGIG (reference sequence). The V gene end was trimmed by 0 bases and the J gene end by 6 bases; junction bases not matched to a gene: 0. The full variable domain, completed using reference TRBV30 and TRBJ2-2, is SQTIHQWPATLVQPVGSPLSLECTVEGTSNPNLYWYRQAAGRGLQLLFYSVGIGQISSEVPQNLSASRPQDRQFILSSKKLLLSDSGFYLCAWSVQGAGELFFGEGSRLTVL.

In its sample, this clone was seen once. As DNA, the CDR3 is TGTGCCAGTAGCCGACAAGAGAACACTGAAGCTTTCTTT. As protein: CASSRQENTEAFF. The chain is built from TRBV19 and TRBJ1-1; D gene uncertain. Germline V gene lookup returns CDR1 LNHDA and CDR2 SQIVND (reference sequence). This CDR3 contains 13 residues. Trimming took 6 bases from V and 1 from J, leaving 9 bases between them.

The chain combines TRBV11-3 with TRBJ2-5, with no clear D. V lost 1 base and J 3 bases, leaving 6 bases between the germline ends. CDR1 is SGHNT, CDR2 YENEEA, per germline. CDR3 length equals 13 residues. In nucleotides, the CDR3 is TGTGCCAGCAGCTTAGGACAAGAAGAGACCCAGTACTTC. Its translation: CASSLGQEETQYF.

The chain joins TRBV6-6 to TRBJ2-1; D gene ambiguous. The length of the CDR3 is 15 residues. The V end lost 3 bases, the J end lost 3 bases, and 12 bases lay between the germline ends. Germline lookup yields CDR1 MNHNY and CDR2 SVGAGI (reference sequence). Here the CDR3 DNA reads TGTGCCAGCAGTTATGCCCTGGCCAACTACAATGAGCAGTTCTTC. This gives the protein CASSYALANYNEQFF.

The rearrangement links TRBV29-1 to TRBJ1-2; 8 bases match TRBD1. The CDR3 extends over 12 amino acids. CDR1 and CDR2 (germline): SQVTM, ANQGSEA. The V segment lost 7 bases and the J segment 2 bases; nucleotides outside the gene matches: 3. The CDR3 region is CSAGQGNYGYTF. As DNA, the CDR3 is TGCAGCGCTGGACAGGGAAACTATGGCTACACCTTC.

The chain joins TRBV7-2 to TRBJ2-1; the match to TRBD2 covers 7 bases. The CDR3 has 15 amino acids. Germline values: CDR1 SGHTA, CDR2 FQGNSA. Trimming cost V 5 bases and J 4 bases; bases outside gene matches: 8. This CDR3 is CASSQGGGAYNEQFF. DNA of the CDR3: TGTGCCAGCAGCCAGGGCGGGGGAGCGTACAATGAGCAGTTCTTC.

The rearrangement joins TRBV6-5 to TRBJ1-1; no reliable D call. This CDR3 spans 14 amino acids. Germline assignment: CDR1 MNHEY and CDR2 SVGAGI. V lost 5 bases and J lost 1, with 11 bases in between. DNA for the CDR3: TGTGCCAGCAGTATAGAAAAAAGGAACACTGAAGCTTTCTTT. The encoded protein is CASSIEKRNTEAFF.

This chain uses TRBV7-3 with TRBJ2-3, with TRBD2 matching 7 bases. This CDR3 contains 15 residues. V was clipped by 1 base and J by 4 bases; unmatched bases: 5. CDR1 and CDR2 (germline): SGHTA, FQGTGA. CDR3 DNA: TGTGCCAGCAGCTTAAAAGCGGGGCTAGCAGATACGCAGTATTTT. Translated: CASSLKAGLADTQYF.

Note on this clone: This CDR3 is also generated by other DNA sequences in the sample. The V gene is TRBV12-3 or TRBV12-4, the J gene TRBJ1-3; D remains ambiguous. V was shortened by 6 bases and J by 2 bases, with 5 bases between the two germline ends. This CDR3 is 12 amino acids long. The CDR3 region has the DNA TGTGCCAGCAGCTCAGCTGGAAACACCATATATTTT. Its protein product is CASSSAGNTIYF.

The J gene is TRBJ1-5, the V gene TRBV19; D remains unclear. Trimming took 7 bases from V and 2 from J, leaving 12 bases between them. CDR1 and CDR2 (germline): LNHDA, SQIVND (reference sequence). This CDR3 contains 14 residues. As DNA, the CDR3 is TGTGCCAGTAAACGAGCGTCAGGCAATCAGCCCCAGCATTTT. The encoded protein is CASKRASGNQPQHF.

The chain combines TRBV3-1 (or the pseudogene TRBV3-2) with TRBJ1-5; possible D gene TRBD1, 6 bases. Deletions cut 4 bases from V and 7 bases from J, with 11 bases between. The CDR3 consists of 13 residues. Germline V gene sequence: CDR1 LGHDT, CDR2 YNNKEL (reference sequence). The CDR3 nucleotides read TGTGCCAGCAGCCTCGGGACAATCCAGCCCCAGCATTTT. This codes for CASSLGTIQPQHF.

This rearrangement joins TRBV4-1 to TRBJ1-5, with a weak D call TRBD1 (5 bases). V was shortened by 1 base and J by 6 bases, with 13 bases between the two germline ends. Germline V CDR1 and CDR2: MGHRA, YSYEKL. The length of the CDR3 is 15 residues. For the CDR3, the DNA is TGCGCCAGCAGCCAAGCGCGGGGGGGGATTCAGCCCCAGCATTTT. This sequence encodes CASSQARGGIQPQHF.

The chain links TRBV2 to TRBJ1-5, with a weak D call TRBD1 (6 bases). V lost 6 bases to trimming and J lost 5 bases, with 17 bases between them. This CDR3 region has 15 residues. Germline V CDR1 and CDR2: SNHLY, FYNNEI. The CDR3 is CASSPGQSTYQPQHF. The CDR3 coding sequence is TGTGCCAGCAGCCCTGGACAGTCGACCTATCAGCCCCAGCATTTT.

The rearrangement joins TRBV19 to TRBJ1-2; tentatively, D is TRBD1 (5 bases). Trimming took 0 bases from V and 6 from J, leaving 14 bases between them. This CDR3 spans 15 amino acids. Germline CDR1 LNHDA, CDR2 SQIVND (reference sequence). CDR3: CASSIDLWDSNGYTF. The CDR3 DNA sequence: TGTGCCAGTAGTATAGATCTGTGGGACTCGAATGGCTACACCTTC.

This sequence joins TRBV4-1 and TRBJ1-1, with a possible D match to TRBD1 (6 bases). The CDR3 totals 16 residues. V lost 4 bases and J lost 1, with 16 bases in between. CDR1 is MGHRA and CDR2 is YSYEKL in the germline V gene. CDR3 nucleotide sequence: TGCGCCAGCAGCCTAAAGGGGGACCAAAAGAACACTGAAGCTTTCTTT. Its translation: CASSLKGDQKNTEAFF.

The CDR3 loop reads CASSQGDRVSQPQHF. The CDR3 DNA reads as TGTGCCAGCAGCCAAGGGGACAGGGTGTCTCAGCCCCAGCATTTT. The V and J genes are TRBV3-1 (or the pseudogene TRBV3-2) and TRBJ1-5, with 9 positions matching TRBD1. V trimming: 1 base; J trimming: 6 bases; junction bases outside the gene matches: 4. There are 15 residues in the CDR3. The germline CDR1 and CDR2 sequences are LGHDT and YNNKEL (reference sequence).